The 31 T cell receptor beta chains below come from one sample, sequenced in a study of blood T cell repertoires in COVID-19. Profiling relied on immunoSEQ multiplex PCR, and the TCRdb table lists in-frame clones only, not all of them. This sample has 150,000 to 200,000 clones; more than 75% occur once, and the top ten carry 3% to 4.5%. The sample was peripheral blood. The source is a young man with active or convalescent COVID-19.

The V call is TRBV5-5, the J call TRBJ2-7, with 8 bases that match TRBD1. Germline lookup yields CDR1 SGHKS and CDR2 YYEKEE (reference sequence). The CDR3 is 15 residues long. Trimming cost V 3 bases and J 2 bases; bases outside gene matches: 7. CDR3 protein: CASSSLRGPAYEQYF. As DNA, the CDR3 is TGTGCCAGCAGCTCCCTCAGGGGGCCTGCCTACGAGCAGTACTTC.

V and J are TRBV3-1 (or the pseudogene TRBV3-2) and TRBJ1-1; D gene ambiguous. Germline lookup yields CDR1 LGHDT and CDR2 YNNKEL (reference sequence). The CDR3 contains 15 residues. V was pared by 7 bases and J by 7 bases, with 22 bases between. In nucleotides, the CDR3 is TGTGCCAGCAAAACAACGGCCTTACATACGGGTGAAGCTTTCTTT. This gives the protein CASKTTALHTGEAFF.

The chain joins TRBV18 to TRBJ2-1; D is perhaps TRBD1 (5 bases). The CDR3 has 15 residues. The germline CDR1 and CDR2 sequences are KGHSH and LQKENI. V was cut by 2 bases and J by 4 bases, with 12 bases left in between. The CDR3 bases are TGTGCCAGCTCACCAAAGGGGTTAAAGTACAATGAGCAGTTCTTC. Translating it yields CASSPKGLKYNEQFF.

This chain joins TRBV27 and TRBJ2-2; TRBD2 might be the D (6 bases). V was cut by 3 bases and J by 4 bases, with 21 bases left in between. Germline loops: CDR1 MNHEY, CDR2 SMNVEV (reference sequence). This CDR3 region has 18 residues. CDR3 bases: TGTGCCAGCAGTTTGTGGCCAGGAGGGACTCGTAGCACCGGGGAGCTGTTTTTT. Translated, it gives CASSLWPGGTRSTGELFF.

This chain uses TRBV5-6 with TRBJ2-7, with a tentative D call TRBD2 (6 bases). The germline CDR1 and CDR2 sequences are SGHDT and YYEEEE. This CDR3 has 18 residues. The germline V and J ends were trimmed by 5 bases and 10 bases, with 34 bases remaining between them. In DNA, the CDR3 is TGTGCCAGCAGACGCGATAGGGACGGGAGCCAAATCCTCGGATTACAGTACTTC. It translates to CASRRDRDGSQILGLQYF.

The chain combines TRBV4-1 with TRBJ2-2; the D is unclear. This CDR3 region has 14 residues. Germline V gene data show CDR1 as MGHRA and CDR2 as YSYEKL. The V gene lost 1 base and the J gene lost 2 bases, with 5 bases spanning the gap. DNA of the CDR3: TGCGCCAGCAGCCAAGGTATTAACACCGGGGAGCTGTTTTTT. Amino acids: CASSQGINTGELFF.

The chain is built from TRBV5-1 and TRBJ1-6; 7 nucleotides match TRBD1. The germline gives CDR1 SGHRS, CDR2 YFSETQ. J lost 7 bases, V lost 5 bases, and 9 bases had no gene match. The CDR3 totals 15 residues. This CDR3 is CASSAWDSKNSPLHF. The CDR3 DNA reads as TGCGCCAGCAGTGCCTGGGACAGCAAAAATTCACCCCTCCACTTT. Drawing the rest from reference TRBV5-1 and TRBJ1-6, the complete variable domain is KAGVTQTPRYLIKTRGQQVTLSCSPISGHRSVSWYQQTPGQGLQFLFEYFSETQRNKGNFPGRFSGRQFSNSRSEMNVSTLELGDSALYLCASSAWDSKNSPLHFGNGTRLTVT.

The rearrangement links TRBV9 to TRBJ2-1; 7 bases match TRBD2. Losses at the gene ends were 3 bases for V and 7 bases for J; bases not matched to a gene: 13. This CDR3 spans 16 amino acids. Germline lookup yields CDR1 SGDLS and CDR2 YYNGEE. The DNA for the CDR3 is TGTGCCAGCAGCGAGGCTTGGTCGGGAGGCTGGAATGAGCAGTTCTTC. Its translation is CASSEAWSGGWNEQFF. The full variable domain, with the rest looked up from reference TRBV9 and TRBJ2-1, is DSGVTQTPKHLITATGQRVTLRCSPRSGDLSVYWYQQSLDQGLQFLIQYYNGEERAKGNILERFSAQQFPDLHSELNLSSLELGDSALYFCASSEAWSGGWNEQFFGPGTRLTVL.

This clone was detected a few times. V usage is TRBV20-1 and J usage is TRBJ1-2; 7 bases are shared with TRBD1. The V gene's germline CDR1 is DFQATT and CDR2 SNEGSKA (reference sequence). CDR3 length: 14 amino acids. The ends lost 3 bases at V and 0 bases at J; junction bases unmatched: 4. CDR3 coding DNA: TGCAGTGCTAGTAGGGGACAGACTAACTATGGCTACACCTTC. This translates into CSASRGQTNYGYTF.

This clone was picked up one time. The chain carries TRBV27 and TRBJ2-2, with no clear D. The CDR3 length is 11 residues. Trimming left V 4 bases short and J 5 bases short, with 2 bases between. Germline assignment: CDR1 MNHEY and CDR2 SMNVEV (reference sequence). The DNA for the CDR3 is TGTGCCAGCAGTTCGACCGGGGAGCTGTTTTTT. Translated, it gives CASSSTGELFF.

The rearrangement links TRBV2 to TRBJ2-3, with D unclear. The CDR3 loop spans 15 amino acids. V dropped 4 bases and J dropped 0 bases, with 11 bases sitting between them. CDR1 SNHLY and CDR2 FYNNEI come from the germline V gene. The CDR3 DNA reads as TGTGCCAGCAGTGGATTTAGTGGTAGCACAGATACGCAGTATTTT. Translation: CASSGFSGSTDTQYF. The whole variable domain, remainder taken from reference TRBV2 and TRBJ2-3, is EPEVTQTPSHQVTQMGQEVILRCVPISNHLYFYWYRQILGQKVEFLVSFYNNEISEKSEIFDDQFSVERPDGSNFTLKIRSTKLEDSAMYFCASSGFSGSTDTQYFGPGTRLTVL.

The chain employs TRBV27 and TRBJ1-5, with D perhaps TRBD1 (5 bases). This CDR3 spans 15 amino acids. In germline, CDR1 is MNHEY, CDR2 SMNVEV (reference sequence). The V end lost 5 bases, the J end lost 7 bases, and 18 bases lay between the germline ends. As DNA, the CDR3 is TGTGCCAGCAGTCCTGCTAATTTGGGGGGGCAGCCCCAGCATTTT. Encoded protein: CASSPANLGGQPQHF.

The chain links TRBV7-8 to TRBJ2-1, with TRBD2 identical over 7 bases. The V gene end was trimmed by 5 bases and the J gene end by 5 bases; junction bases not matched to a gene: 12. Germline V lookup: CDR1 SGHVS, CDR2 FQNEAQ. The CDR3 spans 16 residues. The CDR3 DNA reads TGTGCCAGCAGCAGCTTCGAAGGACTAGTCGACAATGAGCAGTTCTTC. Its protein is CASSSFEGLVDNEQFF.

This clone was seen just once. V usage is TRBV24-1 and J usage is TRBJ2-7; no clear D gene. V lost 4 bases to trimming and J lost 1 base, with 10 bases between them. Germline V gives CDR1 KGHDR, CDR2 SFDVKD. CDR3 length: 14 residues. The CDR3 loop reads CATSDPESSYEQYF. The CDR3 DNA sequence: TGTGCCACCAGTGACCCCGAGAGTTCCTACGAGCAGTACTTC.

The chain joins TRBV7-9 to TRBJ2-1; D gene uncertain. The length of the CDR3 is 15 residues. Germline lookup yields CDR1 SEHNR and CDR2 FQNEAQ (reference sequence). V was pared by 1 base and J by 2 bases, with 9 bases between. CDR3 amino acids: CASSLVLVAYNEQFF. CDR3 bases: TGTGCCAGCAGCTTAGTATTAGTAGCCTACAATGAGCAGTTCTTC.

This clone is a singleton in its sample. This CDR3 reads CASSLSGNTEAFF. CDR3 in DNA: TGTGCCAGCAGCTTATCCGGGAACACTGAAGCTTTCTTT. This rearrangement joins TRBV7-9 to TRBJ1-1; D not certain. V lost 2 bases, J lost 1 base, and 5 bases lay in between. The CDR3 consists of 13 residues. Germline V gene data show CDR1 as SEHNR and CDR2 as FQNEAQ (reference sequence).

This chain connects TRBV6-5 to TRBJ2-4; D is undetermined. The V and J ends lost 6 bases and 9 bases respectively, with 18 bases between them. Germline lookup yields CDR1 MNHEY and CDR2 SVGAGI. The CDR3 has 14 amino acids. DNA of the CDR3: TGTGCCAGCAGCCCCTCTCCAAACTCAGGCATTCAGTACTTC. The encoded protein is CASSPSPNSGIQYF.

The chain is built from TRBV5-4 and TRBJ1-2; D possibly corresponds to TRBD1 (5 bases). Trimming removed 4 bases at V and 3 bases at J, with 13 bases between. This CDR3 comprises 14 residues. In germline, CDR1 is SGHNT, CDR2 YYREEE (reference sequence). For the CDR3, the DNA is TGTGCCAGCAGCCGGCCCCAGGGTTACTATGGCTACACCTTC. It codes for CASSRPQGYYGYTF.

V gene TRBV19 combines with J gene TRBJ2-1; 8 bases agree with TRBD1. Germline CDR1 and CDR2: LNHDA and SQIVND (reference sequence). The length of the CDR3 is 12 residues. Losses at the gene ends were 6 bases for V and 7 bases for J; bases not matched to a gene: 2. The DNA of the CDR3 is TGTGCCAGTAGCCGGACAGGGAATGAGCAGTTCTTC. Translated, it gives CASSRTGNEQFF.

This clone appeared a single time. CDR3 loop: CAWSRGTGGEKLFF. The CDR3 region has the DNA TGTGCCTGGAGTAGGGGGACAGGGGGCGAAAAACTGTTTTTT. The rearrangement links TRBV30 to TRBJ1-4; 12 positions match TRBD1. CDR3 length: 14 residues. The junction had 3 bases not matched to a gene; V was cut back by 2 bases and J by 8 bases. Germline CDR1 and CDR2: GTSNPN and SVGIG (reference sequence).

The chain couples TRBV19 to TRBJ1-4, with D possibly TRBD1 on 5 matching bases. Trimming cost V 5 bases and J 8 bases, with 21 bases left between them. The CDR3 sequence is 16 residues long. The germline CDR1 and CDR2 sequences are LNHDA and SQIVND (reference sequence). The CDR3 loop is CASSSVGGREDEKLFF. The CDR3 region has the DNA TGTGCCAGTAGTTCCGTGGGAGGCAGGGAGGACGAAAAACTGTTTTTT.

The chain employs TRBV21-1 and TRBJ2-4; the DNA was not compared with TRBD2, the D call given in the table. TRBV21-1 is labeled a pseudogene. This CDR3 is 16 amino acids long. This CDR3 is CASSSLVGRYKNIQYF. The DNA for the CDR3 is TGTGCCAGCAGCTCCCTCGTCGGTCGATACAAAAACATTCAGTACTTC.

This chain connects TRBV13 to TRBJ2-3; the match to TRBD1 covers 7 bases. With 7 bases clipped from V and 3 bases from J, the junction kept 7 bases outside the gene matches. This CDR3 is built from 14 residues. Germline CDR1 reads PRHDT; CDR2 reads FYEKMQ (reference sequence). The CDR3 region has the DNA TGTGCCAGCAATGACAGGGTTGGAACAGATACGCAGTATTTT. Its translation is CASNDRVGTDTQYF. Variable domain in full (rest from reference TRBV13 and TRBJ2-3): AAGVIQSPRHLIKEKRETATLKCYPIPRHDTVYWYQQGPGQDPQFLISFYEKMQSDKGSIPDRFSAQQFSDYHSELNMSSLELGDSALYFCASNDRVGTDTQYFGPGTRLTVL.

This clone was counted a single time. Written as DNA, the CDR3 is TGTGCCAGCAGCCCCCGGGAGAGCTTAAACTATGGCTACACCTTC. Its translation is CASSPRESLNYGYTF. The gene calls are TRBV4-2 and TRBJ1-2; no firm D call. This CDR3 comprises 15 residues. Germline CDR1 and CDR2: LGHNA and YNFKEQ. The V gene lost 4 bases and the J gene lost 2 bases, with 14 bases spanning the gap.

The CDR3 reads CATSDEERGPFDTQYF. DNA for the CDR3: TGTGCCACCAGTGACGAAGAGCGGGGGCCTTTTGATACGCAGTATTTT. J is TRBJ2-3 and V is TRBV24-1, with TRBD2 matching 8 bases. The CDR3 length is 16 residues. J gave up 6 bases and V 4 bases, and 11 bases lay outside the gene matches. CDR1 KGHDR and CDR2 SFDVKD come from the germline V gene.

The CDR3 sequence is CASSEGTGDQPQHF. Written as DNA, the CDR3 is TGTGCCAGCAGTGAAGGGACAGGTGATCAGCCCCAGCATTTT. V is TRBV2 and J is TRBJ1-5; 7 positions agree with TRBD1. V lost 1 base, J lost 5 bases, and 2 bases stayed unmatched. CDR1 SNHLY and CDR2 FYNNEI come from the germline V gene. The CDR3 is made up of 14 amino acids.

The chain uses TRBV12-3 or TRBV12-4 and TRBJ2-7, with 8 bases lining up with TRBD2. There are 12 residues in the CDR3. V lost 6 bases and J lost 3; bases outside the gene matches: 1. The CDR3 sequence is CASRGLGYEQYF. The CDR3 DNA follows: TGTGCCAGCAGGGGACTAGGCTACGAGCAGTACTTC.

The CDR3 bases are TGCGCCAGCAGCTTACAAGGACATAATGAAAAACTGTTTTTT. Its translation: CASSLQGHNEKLFF. The V gene is TRBV5-1, the J gene TRBJ1-4, with a tentative D call TRBD1 (5 bases). The germline V gene has CDR1 SGHRS and CDR2 YFSETQ. V was shortened by 2 bases and J by 4 bases, with 9 bases between the two germline ends. The CDR3 is 14 amino acids.

V is TRBV5-1 and J is TRBJ2-1; 7 positions agree with TRBD1. The ends lost 2 bases at V and 8 bases at J; junction bases unmatched: 10. Per germline, CDR1 SGHRS and CDR2 YFSETQ. This CDR3 is 15 amino acids long. CDR3 DNA: TGCGCCAGCAGCTTTTCGGACAGGCTGGGTGATGAGCAGTTCTTC. Translation gives CASSFSDRLGDEQFF.

For this clone: At one of its ends the junction is not consistent with the germline gene, which may arise from a read error. The rearrangement links TRBV2 to TRBJ2-7; 9 positions match TRBD2. The length of the CDR3 is 17 residues. CDR1 SNHLY and CDR2 FYNNEI come from the germline V gene. CDR3 amino acids: CASSEGRGGRGLYEQYF. CDR3 nucleotides: TGTGCCAGCAGCGAAGGAAGAGGCGGGAGGGGGCTCTACGAGCAGTACTTC.

The chain is built from TRBV5-1 and TRBJ1-4, with TRBD1 matching over 7 bases. This CDR3 is built from 15 residues. Germline CDR1 SGHRS, CDR2 YFSETQ. V lost 4 bases and J lost 6; bases outside the gene matches: 9. The chain's CDR3 is CASSPGTVGDEKLFF. The CDR3 bases are TGCGCCAGCAGCCCAGGGACAGTTGGGGATGAAAAACTGTTTTTT. Filled out from reference TRBV5-1 and TRBJ1-4, the complete variable domain reads KAGVTQTPRYLIKTRGQQVTLSCSPISGHRSVSWYQQTPGQGLQFLFEYFSETQRNKGNFPGRFSGRQFSNSRSEMNVSTLELGDSALYLCASSPGTVGDEKLFFGSGTQLSVL.